This T cell receptor (beta chain) was observed in a study of cytomegalovirus exposure and HLA in healthy donors. Across the study: In a later analysis, the roughly 120 validation repertoires were reported to have used the same platform as the 600 to 700 first-cohort repertoires.

The method was immunoSEQ multiplex PCR; TCRdb's version includes in-frame clones alone and lacks a portion of them. The table records over 200,000 clones, around nine tenths of them present only once. As to this clone: Antigen unknown.

Study observations and caveats: The study listed about 150 cytomegalovirus-associated TCR beta chains.

From the roughly 110-subject validation cohort, which was separate from the roughly 700-subject first cohort, the donors were drawn. The CDR3 is 14 residues long. With 4 bases clipped from V and 0 bases from J, the junction kept 2 bases outside the gene matches. Germline CDR1 SGHTS, CDR2 YDEGEE. J is TRBJ1-2 and V is TRBV5-8; 8 nucleotides align to TRBD1. Sample: PBMCs. The sequence was obtained from a woman under 30 in good health and CMV-seronegative. The CDR3 nucleotides read TGTGCCAGCAGCCGGACAGGGTCTAACTATGGCTACACCTTC. Encoded protein: CASSRTGSNYGYTF. The full variable domain, in which reference TRBV5-8 and TRBJ1-2 provide the parts outside the CDR3, is EAGVTQSPTHLIKTRGQQATLRCSPISGHTSVYWYQQALGLGLQFLLWYDEGEERNRGNFPPRFSGRQFPNYSSELNVNALELEDSALYLCASSRTGSNYGYTFGSGTRLTVV.